A selection of T cell receptor beta chains follows, all from one sample in a study of T cells after yellow fever vaccination. Each CDR3 protein is one row after TCRdb ran MiXCR on the 5' RACE reads. This table holds roughly 350,000 distinct CDR3 sequences, over 3.5% found once. Sequencing was performed on PBMCs, taken 5 days after the yellow fever booster vaccination. These receptors came from a young man who received the YFV17D yellow fever vaccine. CDR3s include the opening cysteine and the closing phenylalanine or tryptophan. Fields, in order: clone size, J gene, D gene, CDR3 length, V gene, CDR3 DNA, CDR3 protein. The D gene is left open where the match is weak. The listing skips clone size in some rows; elsewhere it reads once, few, many or a size class.

clone size: -
J gene: TRBJ2-6
D gene: TRBD1
CDR3 length: 18
V gene: TRBV4-2
CDR3 DNA: TGTGCCAGCAGCCAGAGGACAGGGGAACCCTCTGGGGCCAACGTCCTGACTTTC
CDR3 protein: CASSQRTGEPSGANVLTF

clone size: many
J gene: TRBJ2-3
D gene: TRBD2
CDR3 length: 18
V gene: TRBV12-3/TRBV12-4
CDR3 DNA: TGTGCCAGCAGTCCCTTGGGGACTAGCGGGGGGGCCAGGGATACGCAGTATTTT
CDR3 protein: CASSPLGTSGGARDTQYF

clone size: many
J gene: TRBJ2-3
D gene: -
CDR3 length: 13
V gene: TRBV11-2
CDR3 DNA: TGTGCCAGCAGAGCGCAGGGTCCAGATACGCAGTATTTT
CDR3 protein: CASRAQGPDTQYF

clone size: few
J gene: TRBJ2-2
D gene: -
CDR3 length: 12
V gene: TRBV6-5
CDR3 DNA: TGTGCCAGCACGGGACCGACCGGGGAGCTGTTTTTT
CDR3 protein: CASTGPTGELFF

clone size: many
J gene: TRBJ1-1
D gene: -
CDR3 length: 15
V gene: TRBV12-3/TRBV12-4
CDR3 DNA: TGTGCCAGCAGTCCGTCACAGGTACCGGGGACTGAAGCTTTCTTT
CDR3 protein: CASSPSQVPGTEAFF

clone size: -
J gene: TRBJ1-5
D gene: -
CDR3 length: 15
V gene: TRBV12-3/TRBV12-4
CDR3 DNA: TGTGCCAGCAGTTTCACCGGGAGGGCCAAACAGCCCCAGCATTTT
CDR3 protein: CASSFTGRAKQPQHF

clone size: few
J gene: TRBJ2-3
D gene: -
CDR3 length: 18
V gene: TRBV7-2
CDR3 DNA: TGTGCCAGCAGCTTAACAGGTTTAGCAAGGGTGGGCACAGATACGCAGTATTTT
CDR3 protein: CASSLTGLARVGTDTQYF

clone size: few
J gene: TRBJ1-1
D gene: TRBD1
CDR3 length: 20
V gene: TRBV23-1
CDR3 DNA: TGCGCCAGCAGTCAATTTTTAAGGGCGGGACCCGGGACAGCGAACACTGAAGCTTTCTTT
CDR3 protein: CASSQFLRAGPGTANTEAFF

clone size: few
J gene: TRBJ2-7
D gene: -
CDR3 length: 14
V gene: TRBV11-2
CDR3 DNA: TGTGCCAGCAGCTTAGCAGGGGACTCCTACGAGCAGTACTTC
CDR3 protein: CASSLAGDSYEQYF

clone size: many
J gene: TRBJ1-5
D gene: -
CDR3 length: 13
V gene: TRBV29-1
CDR3 DNA: TGCAGCGTCATGACAGGAGGCAATCAGCCCCAGCATTTT
CDR3 protein: CSVMTGGNQPQHF

clone size: -
J gene: TRBJ1-1
D gene: -
CDR3 length: 19
V gene: TRBV7-2
CDR3 DNA: TGTGCCAGCAGCTTAATCCGATGGGGGCAGGGTCCCATGAACACTGAAGCTTTCTTT
CDR3 protein: CASSLIRWGQGPMNTEAFF

clone size: -
J gene: TRBJ1-2
D gene: -
CDR3 length: 13
V gene: TRBV7-9
CDR3 DNA: TGTGCCAGCAGCTCCCGACAGGTCTATGGCTACACCTTC
CDR3 protein: CASSSRQVYGYTF

clone size: many
J gene: TRBJ2-5
D gene: -
CDR3 length: 17
V gene: TRBV4-1
CDR3 DNA: TGCGCCAGCAGCCAGCGCCCATTCCCCGACAGGTGGGAGACCCAGTACTTC
CDR3 protein: CASSQRPFPDRWETQYF

clone size: -
J gene: TRBJ2-7
D gene: TRBD2
CDR3 length: 14
V gene: TRBV19
CDR3 DNA: TGTGCCAGTAGTCCGGGACTAGCGGTCGCCGAGCAGTACTTC
CDR3 protein: CASSPGLAVAEQYF

clone size: many
J gene: TRBJ2-5
D gene: TRBD2
CDR3 length: 18
V gene: TRBV25-1
CDR3 DNA: TGTGCCAGCAGTGAATGGGGAGGGACTAGCGGGGACTGGAAGACCCAGTACTTC
CDR3 protein: CASSEWGGTSGDWKTQYF

clone size: few
J gene: TRBJ2-5
D gene: TRBD2
CDR3 length: 19
V gene: TRBV5-1
CDR3 DNA: TGCGCCAGCAGCTTGGTCTCCCATCTGGCGGGGGAACTCCAAGAGACCCAGTACTTC
CDR3 protein: CASSLVSHLAGELQETQYF

clone size: many
J gene: TRBJ1-4
D gene: -
CDR3 length: 20
V gene: TRBV7-2
CDR3 DNA: TGTGCCAGCAGCTCCGAGCCGACCGGGACAAGCCTCTGTGAAAATGAAAAACTGTTTTTT
CDR3 protein: CASSSEPTGTSLCENEKLFF

clone size: many
J gene: TRBJ1-1
D gene: -
CDR3 length: 15
V gene: TRBV12-3/TRBV12-4
CDR3 DNA: TGTGCCAGCAGTTTTCTACCGGGCACGGGCACTGAAGCTTTCTTT
CDR3 protein: CASSFLPGTGTEAFF

clone size: -
J gene: TRBJ1-3
D gene: -
CDR3 length: 15
V gene: TRBV4-2
CDR3 DNA: TGTGCCAGCAGCCAAGAATCAGGGTCTGGAAACACCATATATTTT
CDR3 protein: CASSQESGSGNTIYF

clone size: many
J gene: TRBJ2-3
D gene: -
CDR3 length: 16
V gene: TRBV3-1
CDR3 DNA: TGTGCCAGCAGCCAAACCAGCCCGCTCAGCACAGATACGCAGTATTTT
CDR3 protein: CASSQTSPLSTDTQYF

clone size: -
J gene: TRBJ2-1
D gene: TRBD2
CDR3 length: 14
V gene: TRBV20-1
CDR3 DNA: TGCAGTGCCATTAGTGGGGGGGTTTACAATGAGCAGTTCTTC
CDR3 protein: CSAISGGVYNEQFF

clone size: few
J gene: TRBJ1-6
D gene: TRBD1
CDR3 length: 16
V gene: TRBV6-6
CDR3 DNA: TGTGCCAGCAGTTTATTTAAGGGACAGGGATCTTCACCCCTCCACTTT
CDR3 protein: CASSLFKGQGSSPLHF

clone size: -
J gene: TRBJ2-1
D gene: -
CDR3 length: 17
V gene: TRBV14
CDR3 DNA: TGTGCCAGCAGCCAGAGGTGGGGGACTCGAGCCTACAATGAGCAGTTCTTC
CDR3 protein: CASSQRWGTRAYNEQFF